This T cell receptor (beta chain) was documented in a study of persistence of HIV-infected CD4 T cells. At the level of the study: Suppressive ART had lasted a median of approximately 8 years.

Study-wide results and caveats: Antigen-responding cells were enriched for degenerate expanded CDR3beta sequences. TCR analyses could not target the rare provirus-carrying CMV-responding cells.

The libraries were made with immunoSEQ version 4 in survey mode. Profiled with immunoSEQ multiplex PCR; TCRdb holds only in-frame clones, not every one. The data contain approximately 12,000 clones, approximately 71% of them singletons. V gave up 1 base and J gave up 10 bases, with 13 bases separating them. The CDR3 contains 13 residues. Per the germline V gene, CDR1 is LGHDT and CDR2 is YNNKEL (reference sequence). Comment on this clone: The antigen remains unidentified.

The stimulus was lysate of CMV-infected fibroblasts, 10 ug/mL. Sorting selected CD4+ T cells upregulating both CD40 ligand and CD69. The genes are TRBV3-1 (or the pseudogene TRBV3-2) and TRBJ1-1; D uncertain. This sequence originates from an adult man with HIV who was CMV-seropositive. The specimen was CD4+ T cells sorted from PBMCs after 18-hour stimulation, collected from a patient who received antiretroviral therapy. The CDR3 protein is CASSQVEGRAAFF. CDR3 nucleotides: TGTGCCAGCAGCCAAGTTGAAGGGCGGGCAGCTTTCTTT.